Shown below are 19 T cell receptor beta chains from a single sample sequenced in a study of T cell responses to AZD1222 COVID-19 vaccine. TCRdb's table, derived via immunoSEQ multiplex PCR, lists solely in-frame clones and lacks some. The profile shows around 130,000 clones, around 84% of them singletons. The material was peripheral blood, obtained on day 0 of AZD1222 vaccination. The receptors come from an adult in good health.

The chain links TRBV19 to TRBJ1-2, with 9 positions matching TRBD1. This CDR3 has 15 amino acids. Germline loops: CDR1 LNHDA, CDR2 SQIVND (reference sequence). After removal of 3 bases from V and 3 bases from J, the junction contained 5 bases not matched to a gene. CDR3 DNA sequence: TGTGCCAGTAGTATCACAGGGGGCTACGACTATGGCTACACCTTC. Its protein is CASSITGGYDYGYTF.

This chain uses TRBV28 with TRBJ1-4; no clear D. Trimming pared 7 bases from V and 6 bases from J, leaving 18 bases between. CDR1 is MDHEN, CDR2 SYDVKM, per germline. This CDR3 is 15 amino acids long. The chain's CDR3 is CASKTGGQLDEKLFF. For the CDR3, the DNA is TGTGCCAGCAAGACCGGAGGGCAGCTTGATGAAAAACTGTTTTTT.

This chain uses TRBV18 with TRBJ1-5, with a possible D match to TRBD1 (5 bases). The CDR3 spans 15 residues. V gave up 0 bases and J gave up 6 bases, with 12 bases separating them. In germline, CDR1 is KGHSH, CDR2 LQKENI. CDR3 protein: CASSPPGRDRQPQHF. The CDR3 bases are TGTGCCAGCTCACCACCGGGCAGGGATCGTCAGCCCCAGCATTTT. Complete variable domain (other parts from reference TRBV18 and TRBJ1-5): NAGVMQNPRHLVRRRGQEARLRCSPMKGHSHVYWYRQLPEEGLKFMVYLQKENIIDESGMPKERFSAEFPKEGPSILRIQQVVRGDSAAYFCASSPPGRDRQPQHFGDGTRLSIL.

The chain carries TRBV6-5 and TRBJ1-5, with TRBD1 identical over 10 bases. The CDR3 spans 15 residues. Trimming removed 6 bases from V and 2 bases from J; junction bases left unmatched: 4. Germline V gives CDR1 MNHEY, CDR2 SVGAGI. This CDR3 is CASRTGTGGNQPQHF. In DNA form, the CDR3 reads TGTGCCAGCAGAACCGGGACAGGGGGCAATCAGCCCCAGCATTTT.

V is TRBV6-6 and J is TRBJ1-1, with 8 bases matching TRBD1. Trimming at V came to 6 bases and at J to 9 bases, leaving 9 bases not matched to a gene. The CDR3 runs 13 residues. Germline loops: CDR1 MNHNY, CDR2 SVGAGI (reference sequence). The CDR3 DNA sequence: TGTGCCAGCAGCCCGCAGCCAGGGGGCCAAGCTTTCTTT. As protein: CASSPQPGGQAFF.

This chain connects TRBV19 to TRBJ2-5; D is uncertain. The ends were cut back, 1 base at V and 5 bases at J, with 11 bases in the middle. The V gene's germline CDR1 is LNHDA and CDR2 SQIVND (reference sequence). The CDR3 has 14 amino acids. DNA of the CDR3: TGTGCCAGTAGTATAGGGCTCGGTTCGGAGACCCAGTACTTC. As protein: CASSIGLGSETQYF.

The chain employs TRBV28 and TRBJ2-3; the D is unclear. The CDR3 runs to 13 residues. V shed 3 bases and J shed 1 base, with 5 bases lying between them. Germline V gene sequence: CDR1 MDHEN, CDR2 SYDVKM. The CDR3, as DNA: TGTGCCAGCAGTTTTATAGGCACAGATACGCAGTATTTT. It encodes CASSFIGTDTQYF.

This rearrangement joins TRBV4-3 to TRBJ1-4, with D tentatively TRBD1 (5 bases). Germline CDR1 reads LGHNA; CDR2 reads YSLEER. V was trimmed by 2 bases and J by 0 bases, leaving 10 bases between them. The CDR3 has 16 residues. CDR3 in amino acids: CASSQRDGATNEKLFF. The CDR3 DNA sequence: TGCGCCAGCAGCCAAAGGGACGGTGCAACTAATGAAAAACTGTTTTTT.

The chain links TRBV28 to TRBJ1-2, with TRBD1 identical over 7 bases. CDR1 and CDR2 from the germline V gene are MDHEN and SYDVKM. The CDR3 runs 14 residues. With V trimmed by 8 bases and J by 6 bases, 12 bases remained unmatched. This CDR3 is CASSPNRGVNGYTF. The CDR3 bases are TGTGCCAGCTCTCCAAACAGGGGAGTTAATGGCTACACCTTC.

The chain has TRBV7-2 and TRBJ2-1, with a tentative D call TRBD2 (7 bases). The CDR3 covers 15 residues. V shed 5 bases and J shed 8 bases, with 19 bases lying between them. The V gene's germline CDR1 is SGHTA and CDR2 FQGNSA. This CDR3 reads CASSLGGGPAYEQFF. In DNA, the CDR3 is TGTGCCAGCAGCCTAGGGGGGGGCCCAGCCTATGAGCAGTTCTTC.

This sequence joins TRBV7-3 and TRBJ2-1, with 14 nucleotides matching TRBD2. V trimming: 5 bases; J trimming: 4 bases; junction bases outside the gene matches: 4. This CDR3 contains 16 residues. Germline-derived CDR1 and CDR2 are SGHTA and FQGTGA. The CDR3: CASSPWTSGRYNEQFF. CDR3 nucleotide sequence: TGTGCCAGCAGCCCATGGACTAGCGGGAGGTACAATGAGCAGTTCTTC. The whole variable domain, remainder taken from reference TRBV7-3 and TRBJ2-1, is GAGVSQTPSNKVTEKGKYVELRCDPISGHTALYWYRQSLGQGPEFLIYFQGTGAADDSGLPNDRFFAVRPEGSVSTLKIQRTERGDSAVYLCASSPWTSGRYNEQFFGPGTRLTVL.

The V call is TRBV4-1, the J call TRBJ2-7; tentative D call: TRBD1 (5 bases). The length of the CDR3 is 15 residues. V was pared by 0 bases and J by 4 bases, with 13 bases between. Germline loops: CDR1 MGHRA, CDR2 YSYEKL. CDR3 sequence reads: CASSQDSQGSYEQYF. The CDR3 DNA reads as TGCGCCAGCAGCCAAGATTCCCAGGGCTCGTACGAGCAGTACTTC.

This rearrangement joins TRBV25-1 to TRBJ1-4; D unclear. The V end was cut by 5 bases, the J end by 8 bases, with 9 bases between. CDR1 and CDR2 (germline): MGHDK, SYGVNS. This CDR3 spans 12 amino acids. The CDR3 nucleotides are TGTGCCAGCAGTAAATTAGAGGAAAAACTGTTTTTT. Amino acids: CASSKLEEKLFF.

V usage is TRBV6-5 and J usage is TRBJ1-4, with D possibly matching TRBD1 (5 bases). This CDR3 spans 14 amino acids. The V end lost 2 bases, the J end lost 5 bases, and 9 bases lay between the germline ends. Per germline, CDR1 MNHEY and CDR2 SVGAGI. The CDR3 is CASSYAGGNEKLFF. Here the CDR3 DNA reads TGTGCCAGCAGTTACGCTGGGGGAAATGAAAAACTGTTTTTT.

In DNA form, the CDR3 reads TGTGCCAGCAGCTTATTCGCAGGGCTCGAGCAGTACTTC. Residues: CASSLFAGLEQYF. The V call is TRBV11-2, the J call TRBJ2-7; the D gene is possibly TRBD1 (5 bases). In germline, CDR1 is SGHAT, CDR2 FQNNGV. The V gene lost 2 bases and the J gene lost 6 bases, with 11 bases spanning the gap. CDR3 length: 13 residues.

For the CDR3, the DNA is TGTGCCAGCACTTCGGGGCGGGAGAAGCCAGATACGCAGTATTTT. This encodes CASTSGREKPDTQYF. The V call is TRBV27, the J call TRBJ2-3; 7 bases are a match to TRBD2. V gave up 7 bases and J gave up 4 bases; unmatched junction bases: 11. Germline V lookup: CDR1 MNHEY, CDR2 SMNVEV (reference sequence). This CDR3 has 15 amino acids.

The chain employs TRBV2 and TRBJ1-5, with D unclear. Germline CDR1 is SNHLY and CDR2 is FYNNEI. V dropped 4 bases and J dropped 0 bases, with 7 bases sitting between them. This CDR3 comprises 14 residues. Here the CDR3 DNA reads TGTGCCAGCAGTGGGCCGGATAGCAATCAGCCCCAGCATTTT. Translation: CASSGPDSNQPQHF.

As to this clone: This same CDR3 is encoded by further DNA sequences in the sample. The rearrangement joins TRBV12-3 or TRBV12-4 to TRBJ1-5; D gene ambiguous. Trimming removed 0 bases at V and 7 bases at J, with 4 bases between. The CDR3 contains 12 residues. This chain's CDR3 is CASSLAGQPQHF. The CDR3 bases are TGTGCCAGCAGTTTAGCGGGACAGCCCCAGCATTTT.

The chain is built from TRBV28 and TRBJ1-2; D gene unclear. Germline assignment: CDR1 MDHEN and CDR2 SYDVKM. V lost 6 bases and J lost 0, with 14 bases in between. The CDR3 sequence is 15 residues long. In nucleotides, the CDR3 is TGTGCCAGCAGCCAGAGACGTTGGACTAACTATGGCTACACCTTC. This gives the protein CASSQRRWTNYGYTF.